A selection of T cell receptor beta chains follows, all from one sample in a study of regulatory T cells in long-lasting Graves disease. One entry per CDR3 protein, called by TCRdb with MiXCR from the multiplex PCR reads. The table has 350,000 to 550,000 distinct CDR3 sequences, 16% seen once. The same data also went into a second study, on T cells in Graves' hyperthyroidism and ophthalmopathy.

The sample here was peripheral blood mononuclear cells (PBMCs), taken at new diagnosis, from a patient treated with antithyroid drugs. All receptors derive from a young woman with Graves disease. The CDR3 runs from the conserved cysteine through the conserved F or W. The order of the fields is J gene, clone size, D gene, V gene, CDR3 DNA, CDR3 protein. A D gene is named only where the DNA matches it firmly. A row's size may be missing; if present it is once, few, many or a size class.

J: TRBJ2-7; size: many; D: NA; V: TRBV28; DNA: TGTGCCAGCAGTTTAAGGCTCACCCCCTACGAGCAGTACTTC; CDR3: CASSLRLTPYEQYF
J: TRBJ2-3; size: many; D: TRBD1; V: TRBV29-1; DNA: TGCAGCGCCACGGGACAGACCACAGATACGCAGTATTTT; CDR3: CSATGQTTDTQYF
J: TRBJ1-4; size: NA; D: NA; V: TRBV27; DNA: TGTGCCAGCAAGGACAGCCTTTATGAAAAACTGTTTTTT; CDR3: CASKDSLYEKLFF
J: TRBJ2-1; size: NA; D: TRBD2; V: TRBV6-6; DNA: TGTGCCAGCAGTTACTCGCCTAGCGGATCCAATGAGCAGTTCTTC; CDR3: CASSYSPSGSNEQFF
J: TRBJ2-1; size: NA; D: TRBD2; V: TRBV20-1; DNA: TGCAGTGCTAGGACCCTAAAGCGGGAGGGCCGTGATGAGCAGTTCTTC; CDR3: CSARTLKREGRDEQFF
J: TRBJ2-6; size: NA; D: NA; V: TRBV19; DNA: TGTGCCAGTAGTATAAGCGGAGGTGGGGCCAACGTCCTGACTTTC; CDR3: CASSISGGGANVLTF
J: TRBJ2-5; size: NA; D: NA; V: TRBV12-3/TRBV12-4; DNA: TGTGCCAGCAGTTTAAGACAAACATACCAAGAGACCCAGTACTTC; CDR3: CASSLRQTYQETQYF
J: TRBJ1-2; size: many; D: NA; V: TRBV27; DNA: TGTGCCAGCAGTCCTTCCCTTGGGGACTATGGCTACACCTTC; CDR3: CASSPSLGDYGYTF
J: TRBJ2-7; size: many; D: TRBD1; V: TRBV20-1; DNA: TGCAGTGCTAAGACAGGGAAGGCCTCCGAGCAGTACTTC; CDR3: CSAKTGKASEQYF
J: TRBJ2-7; size: NA; D: TRBD1; V: TRBV5-6; DNA: TGTGCCAGCAGCTTGGGGGACAGCCCTTACCCCTACGAGCAGTACTTC; CDR3: CASSLGDSPYPYEQYF
J: TRBJ2-1; size: few; D: TRBD2; V: TRBV7-9; DNA: TGTGCCAGCAGCGATAAAGGTCCACTAGCGGGACCGGAGGGGTGGGAACACAATGAGCAGTTCTTC; CDR3: CASSDKGPLAGPEGWEHNEQFF
J: TRBJ2-3; size: many; D: NA; V: TRBV12-3/TRBV12-4; DNA: TGTGCCAGCAGTCTAAGGAGAGAAGCAGATACGCAGTATTTT; CDR3: CASSLRREADTQYF
J: TRBJ2-4; size: many; D: TRBD2; V: TRBV11-2; DNA: TGTGCCAGCAGCACCCTAGCGGGGTTAGCCAAAAACATTCAGTACTTC; CDR3: CASSTLAGLAKNIQYF
J: TRBJ2-5; size: few; D: NA; V: TRBV4-2; DNA: TGTGCCAGCAGCCAAGGATCCGGGGTTAACCAAGAGACCCAGTACTTC; CDR3: CASSQGSGVNQETQYF
J: TRBJ1-5; size: NA; D: TRBD1; V: TRBV7-9; DNA: TGTGCCAGCAGCTCGGACAGGGTTTACAATCGGCCCCAGCATTTT; CDR3: CASSSDRVYNRPQHF
J: TRBJ2-4; size: few; D: NA; V: TRBV6-5; DNA: TGTGCCAGCAGTTACAGGGCCCCACGAGACATTCAGTACTTC; CDR3: CASSYRAPRDIQYF
J: TRBJ2-7; size: NA; D: NA; V: TRBV7-9; DNA: TGCGCCAGCAGCCGACCGGGTTACGAGCAGTACTTC; CDR3: CASSRPGYEQYF
J: TRBJ2-7; size: NA; D: TRBD2; V: TRBV4-1; DNA: TGCGCCAGCAGCCAAACCCCCCAGCGGGAGGTCTACGAGCAGTACTTC; CDR3: CASSQTPQREVYEQYF
J: TRBJ1-1; size: NA; D: NA; V: TRBV5-5; DNA: TGTGCCAGCAGCGCGGGACTGATGAACACTGAAGCTTTCTTT; CDR3: CASSAGLMNTEAFF
J: TRBJ2-3; size: NA; D: NA; V: TRBV15; DNA: TGTGCCACCAGCACGAGCGGCAGGGAAACAGATACGCAGTATTTT; CDR3: CATSTSGRETDTQYF
J: TRBJ2-4; size: NA; D: NA; V: TRBV12-3/TRBV12-4; DNA: TGTGCCAGCAGTTTTTTGAGTTACATTCAGTACTTC; CDR3: CASSFLSYIQYF
J: TRBJ2-3; size: many; D: NA; V: TRBV5-1; DNA: TGCGCCAGCAGCTTTCGGGAACTCACAGATACGCAGTATTTT; CDR3: CASSFRELTDTQYF
J: TRBJ1-2; size: few; D: TRBD1; V: TRBV19; DNA: TGTGCCAGTAAGGAGGGGCAGGGGGTCTATAGCTACACCTTC; CDR3: CASKEGQGVYSYTF
J: TRBJ1-5; size: NA; D: NA; V: TRBV10-3; DNA: TGTGCCATCAGTGAGCGGAGCAATCAGCCCCAGCATTTT; CDR3: CAISERSNQPQHF
J: TRBJ2-2; size: many; D: TRBD2; V: TRBV7-2; DNA: TGTGCCAGCAGCTCAGGACTAGCGATCACCGGGGAGCTGTTTTTT; CDR3: CASSSGLAITGELFF
J: TRBJ2-1; size: many; D: TRBD2; V: TRBV2; DNA: TGTGCCAGCAGAAGTAGCCTAGCGGGAGGGAGATTCTCCGACAATGAGCAGTTCTTC; CDR3: CASRSSLAGGRFSDNEQFF
J: TRBJ2-7; size: many; D: TRBD2; V: TRBV3-1; DNA: TGTGCCAGCAGCCTGCGACTAGCGGGAGACGAGCAGTACTTC; CDR3: CASSLRLAGDEQYF
J: TRBJ1-2; size: few; D: TRBD1; V: TRBV24-1; DNA: TGTGCCACCAGTGACCCGACCAGGGGGAACTATGGCTACACCTTC; CDR3: CATSDPTRGNYGYTF
J: TRBJ2-2; size: many; D: NA; V: TRBV7-8; DNA: TGTGCCAGCAGCATCACGGGGCCCCCAAGCCCCGGGGAGCTGTTTTTT; CDR3: CASSITGPPSPGELFF
J: TRBJ1-2; size: few; D: TRBD1; V: TRBV20-1; DNA: TGCAGTGCTAGAGATTGGGGACAGGGCAAGGGCTACACCTTC; CDR3: CSARDWGQGKGYTF
J: TRBJ2-7; size: few; D: NA; V: TRBV20-1; DNA: TGCAGTGCTAGAGATAGGGCCGAGACTCCATACGAGCAGTACTTC; CDR3: CSARDRAETPYEQYF
J: TRBJ2-3; size: many; D: NA; V: TRBV12-3/TRBV12-4; DNA: TGTGCCAGCAGGGTCCAACAAGGGCTGGGAGATACGCAGTATTTT; CDR3: CASRVQQGLGDTQYF
J: TRBJ2-1; size: once; D: TRBD2; V: TRBV6-4; DNA: TGTGCCAGCAGTGACGCTACTAGCGGGAGGATGGGTGAGCAGTTCTTC; CDR3: CASSDATSGRMGEQFF
J: TRBJ2-1; size: few; D: TRBD2; V: TRBV12-3/TRBV12-4; DNA: TGTGCCAGCAGTTTTAGCGGGTACCAGTTCTTC; CDR3: CASSFSGYQFF
J: TRBJ2-3; size: NA; D: NA; V: TRBV2; DNA: TGTGCCAGCAGGCCAAGGACTAGCACAGATACGCAGTATTTT; CDR3: CASRPRTSTDTQYF
J: TRBJ2-7; size: few; D: TRBD2; V: TRBV27; DNA: TGTGCCAGCAGCAGGACTAGCGGAACTGCCTACGAGCAGTACTTC; CDR3: CASSRTSGTAYEQYF
J: TRBJ2-7; size: few; D: TRBD1; V: TRBV20-1; DNA: TGCAGTGCATGGCCGGGACAGGCACCTCTTGGGCAGTACTTC; CDR3: CSAWPGQAPLGQYF
J: TRBJ2-5; size: few; D: TRBD2; V: TRBV14; DNA: TGTGCCAGCAGCCAAGAAGGGACTAGCAGGAGCCTCGAGACCCAGTACTTC; CDR3: CASSQEGTSRSLETQYF
J: TRBJ2-4; size: NA; D: NA; V: TRBV5-5; DNA: TGTGCCAGCAGCTTGGGACAGGCCACAAAAGGGATTCAGTACTTC; CDR3: CASSLGQATKGIQYF
J: TRBJ2-7; size: NA; D: NA; V: TRBV18; DNA: TGTGCCAGCTCACCATCGGAAAGGATAAATTACGAGCAGTACTTC; CDR3: CASSPSERINYEQYF
J: TRBJ1-1; size: few; D: NA; V: TRBV10-3; DNA: TGTGCCATCAGTGAGGGTTACACTGAAGCTTTCTTT; CDR3: CAISEGYTEAFF
J: TRBJ2-7; size: many; D: NA; V: TRBV18; DNA: TGTGCCAGCTCCCCCGACATCTACGAGCAGTACTTC; CDR3: CASSPDIYEQYF
J: TRBJ2-3; size: many; D: TRBD2; V: TRBV5-1; DNA: TGCGCCAGCAGCTTTAGCGGGAGGGCCACAGATACGCAGTATTTT; CDR3: CASSFSGRATDTQYF
J: TRBJ2-7; size: many; D: TRBD1; V: TRBV20-1; DNA: TGCAGTGCTAGAGATCCGGGACAGTTGGGCACCTACGAGCAGTACTTC; CDR3: CSARDPGQLGTYEQYF
J: TRBJ2-7; size: many; D: TRBD2; V: TRBV3-1; DNA: TGTGCCAGCAGCCAAGATGCCGGGACTAGCGGGAGGGTCGGCGAGCAGTACTTC; CDR3: CASSQDAGTSGRVGEQYF
J: TRBJ1-2; size: many; D: TRBD1; V: TRBV20-1; DNA: TGCAGTGCTACCGTCGTGACAGGGACCTATGGCTACACCTTC; CDR3: CSATVVTGTYGYTF
J: TRBJ2-1; size: many; D: NA; V: TRBV3-1; DNA: TGTGCCAGCAGCCAGGCGCCCCAAGGACTCAGCTCCTACAATGAGCAGTTCTTC; CDR3: CASSQAPQGLSSYNEQFF
J: TRBJ2-2; size: NA; D: NA; V: TRBV27; DNA: TGTGCCAGTGGCCGCGGCGGGGCTGGAGCTTTCACCGGGGAGCTGTTTTTT; CDR3: CASGRGGAGAFTGELFF
J: TRBJ2-7; size: NA; D: TRBD1; V: TRBV6-1; DNA: TGTGCCAGCAGTATCAGGGGGCCACCCTACGAGCAGTACTTC; CDR3: CASSIRGPPYEQYF